This passage covers 8 T cell receptor beta chains from one sample sequenced in a study of OX40 agonist ivuxolimab in advanced cancers. TCRdb's table, derived via immunoSEQ multiplex PCR, lists solely in-frame clones and lacks some. The sample shows more than 65,000 clones, nearly 90% of them seen only once. The sample was CD4+ or CD8+ T cells sorted from blood, taken in a trial of the OX40 agonist ivuxolimab. The receptors were gathered from an adult with an advanced solid tumor such as melanoma, head and neck, liver or kidney cancer.

This chain joins TRBV7-3 and TRBJ2-1; TRBD1 agrees at 9 bases. CDR1 is SGHTA, CDR2 FQGTGA, per germline. With V trimmed by 2 bases and J by 8 bases, 4 bases remained unmatched. The CDR3 consists of 14 residues. CDR3: CASSLGQGFDEQFF. The DNA for the CDR3 is TGTGCCAGCAGCTTAGGACAGGGGTTCGATGAGCAGTTCTTC.

The gene calls are TRBV9 and TRBJ1-1, with TRBD1 matching 7 bases. Per the germline V gene, CDR1 is SGDLS and CDR2 is YYNGEE. Trimming removed 3 bases from V and 4 bases from J; junction bases left unmatched: 6. The CDR3 runs 14 residues. The CDR3 DNA follows: TGTGCCAGCAGCGCGAGCGACAGGGCCACTGAAGCTTTCTTT. It encodes CASSASDRATEAFF. The full variable domain, in which reference TRBV9 and TRBJ1-1 provide the parts outside the CDR3, is DSGVTQTPKHLITATGQRVTLRCSPRSGDLSVYWYQQSLDQGLQFLIQYYNGEERAKGNILERFSAQQFPDLHSELNLSSLELGDSALYFCASSASDRATEAFFGQGTRLTVV.

With respect to this clone: A junction end diverges from the germline sequence, so it may reflect a read error. This sequence joins TRBV7-7 and TRBJ2-1; 7 bases fit TRBD1. The CDR3 totals 14 residues. In germline, CDR1 is SSHAT, CDR2 FNYEAQ (reference sequence). The CDR3 nucleotides are TGTGCTAGCAGCTTAGGGGGCAGTTACAATGAGCAGTTCTTC. The encoded protein is CASSLGGSYNEQFF. The full variable domain, rest sourced from reference TRBV7-7 and TRBJ2-1, is GAGVSQSPRYKVTKRGQDVTLRCDPISSHATLYWYQQALGQGPEFLTYFNYEAQPDKSGLPSDRFSAERPEGSISTLTIQRTEQRDSAMYRCASSLGGSYNEQFFGPGTRLTVL.

The V gene is TRBV6-5, the J gene TRBJ2-7, with 7 bases lining up with TRBD1. V trimming: 5 bases; J trimming: 2 bases; junction bases outside the gene matches: 3. The CDR3 totals 13 residues. CDR1 is MNHEY and CDR2 is SVGAGI in the germline V gene. The CDR3 is CASSDRAAYEQYF. For the CDR3, the DNA is TGTGCCAGCAGTGACAGGGCCGCCTACGAGCAGTACTTC.

The chain couples TRBV6-5 to TRBJ2-2; TRBD1 matches 10 bases. Germline V CDR1 and CDR2: MNHEY, SVGAGI. V lost 7 bases to trimming and J lost 4 bases; unmatched junction nucleotides: 6. This CDR3 comprises 15 residues. As DNA, the CDR3 is TGTGCCAGCACCCCAGGACAGGGGGTCACCGGGGAGCTGTTTTTT. It is translated as CASTPGQGVTGELFF.

The rearrangement links TRBV5-1 to TRBJ1-6, with 7 positions matching TRBD1. The germline V gene has CDR1 SGHRS and CDR2 YFSETQ. The V segment lost 4 bases and the J segment 9 bases; nucleotides outside the gene matches: 10. The CDR3 loop spans 15 amino acids. Written as DNA, the CDR3 is TGCGCCAGCAGCAGTGGACAGGTCGTCGGTTCACCCCTCCACTTT. Translation: CASSSGQVVGSPLHF.

V usage is TRBV30 and J usage is TRBJ1-2; TRBD1 aligns across 8 bases. V lost 3 bases and J lost 6; bases outside the gene matches: 6. The CDR3 is made up of 13 amino acids. Germline CDR1 and CDR2: GTSNPN and SVGIG (reference sequence). The CDR3 region is CAWRGQAANGYTF. For the CDR3, the DNA is TGTGCCTGGAGGGGACAGGCGGCTAATGGCTACACCTTC.

The rearrangement joins TRBV7-2 to TRBJ2-2; D remains unclear. The CDR3 runs to 14 residues. V lost 2 bases and J 1 base, leaving 5 bases between the germline ends. In germline, CDR1 is SGHTA, CDR2 FQGNSA. CDR3: CASSLSWNTGELFF. The CDR3 nucleotides are TGTGCCAGCAGCTTAAGCTGGAACACCGGGGAGCTGTTTTTT.